These 26 T cell receptor beta chains were sequenced from one sample in a study of T cell clonality in common variable immunodeficiency. Data came from immunoSEQ multiplex PCR; TCRdb stores just in-frame clones and leaves some out. The sample is made up of fewer than 40,000 clones, none counted only once. The sequenced material came from peripheral blood mononuclear cells. Every receptor here comes from a person aged 18 to 70 in good health.

This clone was seen ten or more times. With the read ending 3 residues before the CDR3 end, the germline J gene is used to fill in that end. The genes are TRBV12-3 or TRBV12-4 and TRBJ2-7; TRBD1 is a possible D gene (6 bases). V was clipped by 6 bases and J by 0 bases, with 12 bases between them. The CDR3 spans 14 residues. CDR3 sequence reads: CASSRRTASYEQYF. Incomplete CDR3 DNA: TGTGCCAGCAGCCGCCGGACAGCCTCCTACGAG.

This clone was observed many times. The sequence runs out 3 residues before the end of the CDR3; the remainder is reconstructed from the germline J gene. V usage is TRBV5-1 and J usage is TRBJ1-1; TRBD1 aligns across 9 bases. This CDR3 has 12 residues. Germline lookup yields CDR1 SGHRS and CDR2 YFSETQ. Losses at the gene ends were 6 bases for V and 7 bases for J; bases not matched to a gene: 4. CDR3 DNA (partial): TGCGCCAGCACCCCGGGACAGGGTGAA. Translated, it gives CASTPGQGE. From start to end, the CDR3 is CASTPGQGEAFF.

This clone was seen a handful of times. The sequenced part of the CDR3 DNA is TGTGCCAGCAGCCGGGACAGGGTCGACACCGGGGAG. Translation: CASSRDRVDTGE. The CDR3 in full is CASSRDRVDTGELFF. The chain carries TRBV7-9 and TRBJ2-2, with 9 bases that match TRBD1. Sequencing ends 3 residues short of the CDR3 end; the germline J gene provides the rest. Germline CDR1 SEHNR, CDR2 FQNEAQ (reference sequence). J lost 3 bases, V lost 5 bases, and 4 bases had no gene match. The CDR3 totals 15 residues.

This clone turned up a few times. The read ends 3 residues early relative to the CDR3; the germline J gene fills the gap. The chain carries TRBV7-9 and TRBJ1-2; TRBD1 matches 8 bases. J gave up 5 bases and V 6 bases, and 8 bases lay outside the gene matches. Germline values: CDR1 SEHNR, CDR2 FQNEAQ (reference sequence). This CDR3 is built from 14 residues. The part of the CDR3 DNA that was read is TGTGCCAGCAGTCCTTCGGGACAGGAATATGGC. Translation: CASSPSGQEYG. The CDR3 in its entirety is CASSPSGQEYGYTF. The variable domain in full, completed from reference TRBV7-9 and TRBJ1-2, reads DTGVSQNPRHKITKRGQNVTFRCDPISEHNRLYWYRQTLGQGPEFLTYFQNEAQLEKSRLLSDRFSAERPKGSFSTLEIQRTEQGDSAMYLCASSPSGQEYGYTFGSGTRLTVV.

This clone was found a few times. The CDR3 end is not reached by the read, which stops 3 residues before it; the germline J gene fills it in. V gene TRBV2 combines with J gene TRBJ2-3; TRBD1 matches 7 bases. Germline values: CDR1 SNHLY, CDR2 FYNNEI. This CDR3 contains 13 residues. Incomplete CDR3 DNA: TGTGCCAGTCGGGTAGGGGGCGGCGAGACG. It specifies CASRVGGGET. The entire CDR3 protein is CASRVGGGETQYF.

This clone has ten or more counts. The missing CDR3 end, 3 residues past where the read stops, is filled in from the germline J gene. The V and J genes are TRBV20-1 and TRBJ1-1; TRBD1 agrees at 7 bases. The CDR3 length is 14 residues. V shed 0 bases and J 5 bases; nucleotides not matched to a gene: 6. The germline V gene has CDR1 DFQATT and CDR2 SNEGSKA (reference sequence). The CDR3 spells CSARDRRGETEAFF. The covered CDR3 bases are TGCAGTGCTAGAGATCGCAGGGGGGAAACTGAA.

This clone was detected many times. CDR3 loop: CASALTSYSGELFF. The part of the CDR3 DNA that was read is TGTGCTAGTGCCCTGACTAGCTACTCCGGGGAG. V usage is TRBV12-5 and J usage is TRBJ2-2; TRBD2 aligns across 7 bases. With the read ending 3 residues before the CDR3 end, the germline J gene is used to fill in that end. Germline loops: CDR1 LGHNT, CDR2 FRNRAP. With V trimmed by 7 bases and J by 6 bases, 8 bases remained unmatched. The CDR3 runs to 14 residues.

This clone was recorded at least ten times. The CDR3 extends 3 residues past the end of the read, so its final part is completed from the germline J gene. The chain joins TRBV6-2 or TRBV6-3 to TRBJ1-1; possible D gene TRBD1, 6 bases. The V and J ends lost 2 bases and 5 bases respectively, with 9 bases between them. The CDR3 runs 13 residues. CDR1 and CDR2 from the germline V gene are MNHEY and SVGEGT. The CDR3 spells CASSYGTLTEAFF. The sequenced CDR3 bases are TGTGCCAGCAGTTACGGGACATTGACTGAA.

This clone was recorded at least ten times. CDR3 DNA (partial): TGTGCCAGCACGCGGCTGACCTACAATGAG. Amino acids: CASTRLTYNE. In full, the CDR3 reads CASTRLTYNEQFF. The rearrangement joins TRBV2 to TRBJ2-1; D call uncertain. The read ends 3 residues early relative to the CDR3; the germline J gene fills the gap. The CDR3 has 13 residues. Germline lookup yields CDR1 SNHLY and CDR2 FYNNEI. V was shortened by 7 bases and J by 2 bases, with 9 bases between the two germline ends.

This clone showed up many times. The CDR3 end lies 3 residues beyond the end of the read and is filled in from the germline J gene. The J gene is TRBJ1-5, the V gene TRBV9; possibly TRBD1 for D (5 bases). Germline assignment: CDR1 SGDLS and CDR2 YYNGEE. The V end was cut by 3 bases, the J end by 6 bases, with 13 bases between. The CDR3 is made up of 14 amino acids. CDR3 sequence reads: CASSEGGGGQPQHF. The sequenced CDR3 bases are TGTGCCAGCAGCGAGGGCGGGGGTGGTCAGCCC.

This clone has at least ten counts. The read halts 3 residues ahead of the CDR3 end, with the missing end drawn from the germline J gene. V usage is TRBV10-3 and J usage is TRBJ1-6, with a weak D call TRBD1 (5 bases). V lost 6 bases to trimming and J lost 7 bases, with 19 bases between them. The CDR3 length is 16 residues. Germline CDR1 reads ENHRY; CDR2 reads SYGVKD. The chain's CDR3 is CAISSPGEGWNSPLHF. Incomplete CDR3 DNA: TGTGCCATCAGCTCCCCGGGGGAAGGATGGAATTCACCC.

This clone was seen at least ten times. With the read ending 3 residues before the CDR3 end, the germline J gene is used to fill in that end. The chain uses TRBV7-3 and TRBJ1-1, with 8 bases identical to TRBD1. The germline V gene encodes CDR1 SGHTA and CDR2 FQGTGA. This CDR3 is 14 amino acids long. The junction had 4 bases not matched to a gene; V was cut back by 2 bases and J by 5 bases. The sequenced part of the CDR3 DNA is TGTGCCAGCAGCTTATATCAGGGGGCAACTGAA. Protein sequence: CASSLYQGATE. The entire CDR3 protein reads CASSLYQGATEAFF.

This clone appeared many times. The CDR3 protein is CASSRLADEQFF. Incomplete CDR3 DNA: TGTGCCAGCAGCCGACTAGCGGATGAG. The chain links TRBV7-9 to TRBJ2-1; TRBD2 matches 9 bases. Read coverage stops 3 residues before the CDR3 terminus; the germline J gene supplies the remainder. Germline CDR1 SEHNR, CDR2 FQNEAQ (reference sequence). This CDR3 comprises 12 residues. The ends lost 5 bases at V and 8 bases at J; junction bases unmatched: 1.

This clone has at least ten counts. The sequence runs out 3 residues before the end of the CDR3; the remainder is reconstructed from the germline J gene. The chain employs TRBV20-1 and TRBJ2-7; 9 bases fit TRBD1. V lost 1 base and J lost 2; bases outside the gene matches: 3. Germline V CDR1 and CDR2: DFQATT, SNEGSKA (reference sequence). The CDR3 sequence is 14 residues long. The sequenced CDR3 bases are TGCAGTGCTAGAGGGGACAGGGAGCCCTACGAG. Protein sequence: CSARGDREPYE. The full CDR3 protein is CSARGDREPYEQYF.

This clone has at least ten counts. The sequence runs out 3 residues before the end of the CDR3; the remainder is reconstructed from the germline J gene. The chain joins TRBV7-8 to TRBJ2-5, with 7 bases that match TRBD1. The trim removed 5 bases at V and 2 bases at J, leaving 8 bases unmatched. Germline V gives CDR1 SGHVS, CDR2 FQNEAQ. CDR3 length: 15 residues. This CDR3 reads CASSQWAGGQETQYF. Partial CDR3 DNA: TGTGCCAGCAGCCAATGGGCAGGGGGTCAAGAGACC.

This clone was detected ten times or more. CDR3 loop: CASSQEGQPYNEQFF. The sequenced CDR3 bases are TGCGCCAGCAGCCAAGAGGGACAACCGTACAATGAG. The chain employs TRBV4-1 and TRBJ2-1; D perhaps matches TRBD1 (6 bases). The sequence runs out 3 residues before the end of the CDR3; the remainder is reconstructed from the germline J gene. The germline V and J ends were trimmed by 0 bases and 4 bases, with 10 bases remaining between them. There are 15 residues in the CDR3. Germline CDR1 reads MGHRA; CDR2 reads YSYEKL.

This clone was detected ten times or more. The read ends 3 residues early relative to the CDR3; the germline J gene fills the gap. V gene TRBV20-1 combines with J gene TRBJ2-1; 10 bases match TRBD2. This CDR3 spans 18 amino acids. Germline V gene lookup returns CDR1 DFQATT and CDR2 SNEGSKA (reference sequence). V lost 6 bases to trimming and J lost 1 base; unmatched junction nucleotides: 15. CDR3 protein: CSAPLGLAGVSSYNEQFF. The CDR3 bases that were read are TGCAGTGCGCCGCTGGGTCTAGCGGGAGTATCATCCTACAATGAG.

This clone was observed many times. The CDR3 end falls 3 residues outside the read, so it is completed with the germline J gene. The genes are TRBV20-1 and TRBJ1-2, with a tentative D call TRBD1 (6 bases). Germline assignment: CDR1 DFQATT and CDR2 SNEGSKA (reference sequence). The CDR3 is 14 amino acids. The V end lost 2 bases, the J end lost 4 bases, and 14 bases lay between the germline ends. The part of the CDR3 DNA that was read is TGCAGTGCTAGAAGGCGGGGGCGAGTCTATGGC. Translated: CSARRRGRVYG. The CDR3, in full, reads CSARRRGRVYGYTF.

This clone occurred many times. Read sequence stops 3 residues before the CDR3 end, and the germline J gene provides the missing end. The rearrangement links TRBV20-1 to TRBJ2-1; 7 bases are a match to TRBD1. V lost 8 bases and J lost 6; bases outside the gene matches: 13. The V gene's germline CDR1 is DFQATT and CDR2 SNEGSKA (reference sequence). The CDR3 is 14 amino acids. Partial CDR3 DNA: TGCAGTCCGAGCCCCGGGACAGAGTTCAATGAG. The encoded protein is CSPSPGTEFNE. The whole CDR3 reads CSPSPGTEFNEQFF.

This clone was detected many times. The CDR3 end lies 3 residues beyond the end of the read and is filled in from the germline J gene. The chain links TRBV20-1 to TRBJ1-4; the match to TRBD1 covers 7 bases. This CDR3 comprises 13 residues. J gave up 3 bases and V 5 bases, and 3 bases lay outside the gene matches. CDR1 DFQATT and CDR2 SNEGSKA come from the germline V gene (reference sequence). This CDR3 reads CSAPGTANEKLFF. The CDR3 DNA, read in part, is TGCAGTGCTCCCGGGACAGCTAATGAAAAA.

At least ten counts were recorded for this clone. Sequencing ends 3 residues short of the CDR3 end; the germline J gene provides the rest. V is TRBV3-1 (or the pseudogene TRBV3-2) and J is TRBJ1-6, with TRBD1 as a possible D gene (5 bases). In germline, CDR1 is LGHDT, CDR2 YNNKEL (reference sequence). CDR3 length: 17 amino acids. V dropped 1 base and J dropped 8 bases, with 18 bases sitting between them. The CDR3 spells CASSQGGGQALYSPLHF. The sequenced part of the CDR3 DNA is TGTGCCAGCAGCCAAGGGGGCGGCCAGGCGTTGTATTCACCC.

This clone came up a few times. The DNA ends 3 residues before the CDR3 does, and the rest of the CDR3 is filled in from the germline J gene. V gene TRBV18 combines with J gene TRBJ1-2; D gene unclear. The CDR3 is 12 residues long. Germline CDR1 and CDR2: KGHSH and LQKENI. The CDR3 protein is CASSPPADTYTF. CDR3 DNA, as far as it was read: TGTGCCAGCTCACCACCGGCCGATACC.

This clone has just a few counts. The missing CDR3 end, 3 residues past where the read stops, is filled in from the germline J gene. The chain is built from TRBV5-5 and TRBJ1-2; weak D call: TRBD1 (6 bases). The germline V gene encodes CDR1 SGHKS and CDR2 YYEKEE (reference sequence). The CDR3 sequence is 14 residues long. The CDR3 reads CASSSVGQIETYTF. The CDR3 DNA, read in part, is TGTGCCAGCAGTTCAGTAGGACAGATAGAGACC.

This clone has ten or more counts. The read stops 3 residues short of the end of the CDR3; the missing end is completed from the germline J gene. The J gene is TRBJ2-2, the V gene TRBV30, with D perhaps TRBD1 (5 bases). CDR3 length: 13 amino acids. CDR1 and CDR2 from the germline V gene are GTSNPN and SVGIG (reference sequence). The sequenced CDR3 bases are TGTGCCTGGGACAGCTCAACTAATGAAAAG. As protein: CAWDSSTNEK. The complete CDR3 sequence is CAWDSSTNEKLFF.

Note on this clone: The CDR3 goes on 3 residues after the read ends, and that part is filled in from the germline J gene. The chain uses TRBV6-2 or TRBV6-3 and TRBJ2-7, with D tentatively TRBD2 (6 bases). The CDR3 extends over 13 amino acids. With 6 bases removed from V and 3 bases from J, the gap between germline ends came to 12 bases. In germline, CDR1 is MNHEY, CDR2 SVGEGT. The part of the CDR3 DNA that was read is TGTGCCAGCAGGCGGGACTTGATCTACGAG. It is translated as CASRRDLIYE. The entire CDR3 protein reads CASRRDLIYEQYF.

This clone was counted at least ten times. CDR3 DNA, as far as it was read: TGTGCCAGTACCCAATTGGGGGCCGAAGAGCCC. Protein product: CASTQLGAEEP. The whole CDR3 protein is CASTQLGAEEPQHF. The chain links TRBV19 to TRBJ1-5, with D tentatively TRBD1 (6 bases). The sequenced fragment ends 3 residues before the CDR3 boundary, so the rest is inferred from the germline J gene. This CDR3 is 14 amino acids long. Germline values: CDR1 LNHDA, CDR2 SQIVND (reference sequence). Trimming pared 7 bases from V and 8 bases from J, leaving 18 bases between.